This entry concerns a single T cell receptor (beta chain). Antigen: not known. The data derive from a study of T-cell reconstitution after alpha-beta-depleted transplantation in children. This sample's TCRbeta library carried unique molecular identifier barcodes. TCRdb called the PCR reads again in MiXCR, with one record for every CDR3 protein. This sample has about 130,000 distinct CDR3 sequences, with 9.5% to 10% found just once. The CDR3 extends over 14 amino acids. Germline-derived CDR1 and CDR2 are SQVTM and ANQGSEA. Trimming removed 6 bases from V and 10 bases from J, with 23 bases in between. The study, taken as a whole, reports: Approximately two months post-transplant, alpha-beta T cells reportedly originated from several hundred expanded graft clones.

The source of this sequence is a girl under three years old who had a stem cell transplant for combined immunodeficiency, so the T cells may come from the graft donor. The chain carries TRBV29-1 and TRBJ2-3; D could derive from TRBD1 or TRBD2 (8 bases each). Sequenced material: PBMCs, mostly from graft donor cells, taken 180 days after TCRalphabeta/CD19-depleted stem cell transplant. In DNA, the CDR3 is TGCAGCGTCGCAACAGGGGGGACTAGGGGATCGCAGTATTTT. The encoded protein is CSVATGGTRGSQYF.